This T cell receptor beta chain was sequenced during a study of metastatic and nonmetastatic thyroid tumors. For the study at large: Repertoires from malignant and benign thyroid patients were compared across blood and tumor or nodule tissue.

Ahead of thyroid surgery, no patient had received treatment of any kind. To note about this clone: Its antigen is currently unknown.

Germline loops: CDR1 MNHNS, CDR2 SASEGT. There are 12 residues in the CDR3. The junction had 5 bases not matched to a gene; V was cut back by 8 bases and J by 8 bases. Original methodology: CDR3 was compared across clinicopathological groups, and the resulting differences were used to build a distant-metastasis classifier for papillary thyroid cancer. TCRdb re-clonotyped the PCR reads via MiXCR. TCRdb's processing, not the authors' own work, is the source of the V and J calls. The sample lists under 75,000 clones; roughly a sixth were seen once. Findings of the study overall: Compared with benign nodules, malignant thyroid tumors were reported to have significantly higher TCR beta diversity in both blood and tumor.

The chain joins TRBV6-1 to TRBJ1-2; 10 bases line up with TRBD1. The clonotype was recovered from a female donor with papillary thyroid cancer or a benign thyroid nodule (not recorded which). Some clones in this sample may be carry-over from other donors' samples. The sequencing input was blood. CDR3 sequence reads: CASSGTGDGYTF. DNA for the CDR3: TGTGCCAGCTCCGGGACAGGGGACGGCTACACCTTC.